This TCR beta chain was sequenced in a study of shared clonotypes between healthy human individuals. On this clone: The antigen is not known.

The input for sorted-subset replicate PCRs was about 200 ng DNA, 25,000 to 30,000 T cell genomes. TCRdb keeps only in-frame clones here, not all; method: immunoSEQ multiplex PCR. The sample has about 770,000 clones; over 60% are singletons. Findings of the study overall: Estimated richness was generally greater in naive than memory subsets. Clonotypes not shared had lower generation probabilities than those common to all four donors.

CDR3 size: 14 residues. The V end lost 0 bases, the J end lost 9 bases, and 12 bases lay between the germline ends. Germline CDR1 reads ENHRY; CDR2 reads SYGVKD. The sample consisted of memory CD4+ T cells sorted from blood. The subset here: CD45RA-negative fraction. The chain is built from TRBV10-3 and TRBJ1-5; D not certain. The receptor was isolated from a woman aged 25-40 years in good health. CDR3 sequence: CAISESKFPSPQHF. The CDR3 region has the DNA TGTGCCATCAGTGAGTCGAAATTCCCCTCGCCCCAGCATTTT.